This T cell receptor beta chain was sequenced during a study of T cell responses to AZD1222 COVID-19 vaccine (dated by TCRdb to about 2021). In the study overall: Because spike-specific TCR depth and breadth did not differ between the two schedules, AZD1222 recipients who got a second dose at roughly 4 weeks were pooled with those who got a second dose at roughly 12 weeks. TCR sequencing covered more than 230 trial participants: nearly 210 given two doses of AZD1222 and 26 given two doses of MenACWY control vaccine. Enrollment into the trials was organized by age into subgroups of 18-55, 56-69 and 70-plus years, and those subgroups contained approximately 160, 26 and 62 TCR-sequenced participants, respectively. Overall study outcomes, separate from this receptor: Participants were mostly white British and included more females than males, and it was suggested by the authors that clonal diversity may have been underestimated. Conclusions about previously exposed vaccinees were limited because only a handful of AZD1222 recipients were SARS-CoV-2 seropositive at baseline. The whole spike protein was spanned by vaccine-associated CD4 TCRs, and dominant responses were seen in regions 160-218 and 743-854. In the small 56-69-year group, the increase in depth fell short of significance, most likely because of low power. Epitopes outside the regions mutated in the B.1.351 and B.1.1.7 variants were reportedly recognized by nearly half of the unique spike-specific TCRs. After two AZD1222 doses, spike-specific TCR breadth and depth were significantly higher than at day 0 and than in MenACWY recipients. Because no samples from the day 14 peak response were available, repertoires could be characterized only after the peak T cell response.

Note on this clone: Its antigen is currently not known. Base-call qualities are not available, and no considerably larger clone is one nucleotide away.

V was cut back by 6 bases and J by 6 bases, leaving a gap of 15 bases between them. The CDR3 runs 14 amino acids, cysteine and phenylalanine included. Of all the DNA, just the CDR3 is kept, 42 bases in frame from base 1. Per the germline V gene, MRHNA is the CDR1 and SNTAGT is the CDR2. What this sample's time point label stands for: baseline before first vaccination. The vaccinee samples were drawn from two UK trials, COV001 and COV002, one of which was a single-blind randomized controlled phase 2/3 trial testing AZD1222 (ChAdOx1 nCoV-19) in healthy adults. For TCRbeta chain sequencing, PBMC samples were collected from trial participants at day 0 and at day 28 after the second dose. The CDR3 regions of human TCRbeta chains were analyzed by immunosequencing. The authors processed their data as follows. TCRs in the repertoires were compared against a reference library of SARS-CoV-2-specific TCRs that had been generated with the MIRA antigen-specificity platform. Breadth meant the fraction of unique TCRs that were SARS-CoV-2-associated, whereas depth meant the fraction of total T cells that were SARS-CoV-2-associated. Using the MIRA data, every spike-specific TCR was mapped to the spike region that the TCR reacted to and assigned to either a CD4 or a CD8 class. Log10-transformed breadth and depth values were compared by one-way ANOVA with Sidak's multiple comparisons tests. TCRdb carries this immuneACCESS record with in-frame sequences only. Its versions omit some clonotypes, under half of them owing to an unresolved V gene in the studies checked, with the rest unexplained. The V and J calls and clone size come from that table; D and trimming were worked out from the DNA. The sample has about 120,000 clones on record, about 90% of them singletons. Over 9.5% of the sample rests with the top ten.

The origin of this receptor is an adult in good health. The sequence links TRBV6-4 to TRBJ2-1; confidence is insufficient to name the D gene. The sequences come from peripheral blood, collected on day 0 of AZD1222 vaccination. The CDR3 region: CASSPAGTLNEQFF. The DNA is TGTGCCAGCAGCCCCGCCGGAACACTCAATGAGCAGTTCTTC.